Following are 29 T cell receptor beta chains from one sample sequenced in a study of CD8 T cells in ankylosing spondylitis (dated by TCRdb to the late 2010s). The library was generated by 5' RACE. TCRdb lists the instrument as Illumina HiSeq 2500. TCRdb reprocessed the public reads (quality trimming at Q25 with fastp, clone calling with MiXCR) and kept in-frame beta chains. Each CDR3 protein gets just one entry, which takes the most common genes and DNA from the rows behind it. Within this sample are about 250,000 distinct CDR3 sequences, with over 15% of them counted one time only. The top ten clonotypes cover approximately 32% of the sample. Specimen: blood, either unsorted or a sorted T cell fraction (not recorded which). Receptors were obtained from a male donor with ankylosing spondylitis or in good health (not recorded which).

As DNA, the CDR3 is TGTGCCAGCAGCCCACCTTGGGGACTAGCGGGAGAGGAAGATACGCAGTATTTT. Its protein product is CASSPPWGLAGEEDTQYF. This chain links TRBV7-6 with TRBJ2-3; 14 bases are a match to TRBD2. The germline V gene encodes CDR1 SGHVS and CDR2 FNYEAQ. This CDR3 has 18 residues. J was trimmed by 5 bases and V by 5 bases; bases with no gene match: 12. The whole variable domain, filled in from reference TRBV7-6 and TRBJ2-3, reads GAGVSQSPRYKVTKRGQDVALRCDPISGHVSLYWYRQALGQGPEFLTYFNYEAQQDKSGLPNDRFSAERPEGSISTLTIQRTEQRDSAMYRCASSPPWGLAGEEDTQYFGPGTRLTVL.

This clonotype was recorded at least ten times. V usage is TRBV29-1 and J usage is TRBJ2-5, with TRBD2 as a possible D gene (5 bases). The CDR3 consists of 14 residues. The germline V gene encodes CDR1 SQVTM and CDR2 ANQGSEA. The V end was cut by 2 bases, the J end by 5 bases, with 15 bases between. The CDR3: CSVEPGILDETQYF. Written as DNA, the CDR3 is TGCAGCGTTGAACCCGGGATCCTGGATGAGACCCAGTACTTC.

This clonotype was counted between two and nine times. DNA of the CDR3: TGTGCCAGCAGCTTAGCGCAGGGACAGACAATCCATGAGCAGTTCTTC. Its translation: CASSLAQGQTIHEQFF. The chain joins TRBV7-6 to TRBJ2-1, with 7 bases fitting TRBD1. Per the germline V gene, CDR1 is SGHVS and CDR2 is FNYEAQ. The junction had 10 bases not matched to a gene; V was cut back by 0 bases and J by 8 bases. CDR3 length: 16 residues.

This clonotype was detected a few times. The chain couples TRBV9 to TRBJ2-1; 7 bases are a match to TRBD2. J gave up 5 bases and V 3 bases, and 8 bases lay outside the gene matches. Germline V gene data show CDR1 as SGDLS and CDR2 as YYNGEE. The CDR3 spans 15 residues. The CDR3 loop is CASSAGTTPHNEQFF. CDR3 nucleotides: TGTGCCAGCAGCGCCGGGACTACCCCCCACAATGAGCAGTTCTTC.

The chain combines TRBV11-1 with TRBJ2-2; no clear D gene. This CDR3 contains 14 residues. Germline CDR1 and CDR2: SGHAT and FQDESV (reference sequence). The ends were cut back, 6 bases at V and 8 bases at J, with 16 bases in the middle. CDR3 residues: CASSPPLVAGELFF. CDR3 bases: TGTGCCAGCAGTCCACCCCTTGTGGCGGGGGAGCTGTTTTTT.

The chain has TRBV29-1 and TRBJ2-1; D might be TRBD2 (7 bases). Looked up from germline, CDR1 is SQVTM and CDR2 is ANQGSEA. Trimming pared 7 bases from V and 3 bases from J, leaving 19 bases between. The CDR3 loop spans 15 amino acids. The CDR3 bases are TGCAGCGGGGTGGGGGGGGCGAACCTCTACAATGAGCAGTTCTTC. It specifies CSGVGGANLYNEQFF.

This clonotype appeared a few times. The chain uses TRBV7-2 and TRBJ2-7, with D unclear. From germline, CDR1 is SGHTA and CDR2 FQGNSA. Trimming stripped 1 base from V and 5 bases from J, with 18 bases between. This CDR3 comprises 16 residues. Here the CDR3 DNA reads TGTGCCAGCAGCTTAGATTCTGGGTCCGTAGGCGACGAGCAGTACTTC. This translates into CASSLDSGSVGDEQYF.

This clonotype has a count of ten or more. The J gene is TRBJ2-1, the V gene TRBV6-1; TRBD2 aligns across 8 bases. The CDR3 has 15 amino acids. J lost 0 bases, V lost 2 bases, and 0 bases had no gene match. Germline V gene data show CDR1 as MNHNS and CDR2 as SASEGT. The CDR3 DNA reads as TGTGCCAGCAGTGAACTAGCGGGCTCCTACAATGAGCAGTTCTTC. This sequence encodes CASSELAGSYNEQFF.

The DNA for the CDR3 is TGCGCCAGCAGTAGGCGGCGTTGGGGAAACAATGAGCAGTTCTTC. Protein: CASSRRRWGNNEQFF. This chain links TRBV5-1 with TRBJ2-1; D not certain. The CDR3 contains 15 residues. Trimming pared 5 bases from V and 5 bases from J, leaving 17 bases between. Germline V gives CDR1 SGHRS, CDR2 YFSETQ.

The chain carries TRBV20-1 and TRBJ2-2, with a tentative D call TRBD1 (6 bases). This CDR3 is 15 amino acids long. Deletions cut 5 bases from V and 0 bases from J, with 13 bases between. Germline V lookup: CDR1 DFQATT, CDR2 SNEGSKA (reference sequence). Here the CDR3 DNA reads TGCAGTGCTCAAATCCACAGGGCGAACACCGGGGAGCTGTTTTTT. As protein: CSAQIHRANTGELFF.

This clonotype was counted between two and nine times. This rearrangement joins TRBV7-2 to TRBJ2-7; no clear D. The CDR3 sequence is 14 residues long. The germline V and J ends were trimmed by 1 base and 5 bases, with 12 bases remaining between them. The germline CDR1 and CDR2 sequences are SGHTA and FQGNSA. The CDR3 bases are TGTGCCAGCAGCTTAGATAGGCTCCACGACGAGCAGTACTTC. This gives the protein CASSLDRLHDEQYF.

The sample holds a few counts of this clonotype. The chain joins TRBV20-1 to TRBJ2-7; 8 bases align to TRBD1. CDR3 size: 13 residues. CDR1 is DFQATT, CDR2 SNEGSKA, per germline (reference sequence). V was clipped by 2 bases and J by 7 bases; unmatched bases: 7. CDR3 sequence reads: CSARSQGAGEQYF. The CDR3 coding sequence is TGCAGTGCTAGATCGCAGGGGGCGGGTGAGCAGTACTTC.

This clonotype was observed a handful of times. Written as DNA, the CDR3 is TGTGCCAGCAGCTTCGCTGTTACTAGCGGGAGAGTACACAATGAGCAGTTCTTC. Protein: CASSFAVTSGRVHNEQFF. The V call is TRBV7-8, the J call TRBJ2-1; 11 bases map to TRBD2. The trim removed 3 bases at V and 5 bases at J, leaving 12 bases unmatched. This CDR3 contains 18 residues. Germline CDR1 reads SGHVS; CDR2 reads FQNEAQ. Full variable domain (rest looked up from reference TRBV7-8 and TRBJ2-1): GAGVSQSPRYKVAKRGQDVALRCDPISGHVSLFWYQQALGQGPEFLTYFQNEAQLDKSGLPSDRFFAERPEGSVSTLKIQRTQQEDSAVYLCASSFAVTSGRVHNEQFFGPGTRLTVL.

The chain joins TRBV20-1 to TRBJ2-2, with 10 positions matching TRBD2. V trimming: 4 bases; J trimming: 1 base; junction bases outside the gene matches: 3. The length of the CDR3 is 15 residues. Per germline, CDR1 DFQATT and CDR2 SNEGSKA (reference sequence). The CDR3 DNA sequence: TGCAGTGCTACCCTAGCGGGAGTGAACACCGGGGAGCTGTTTTTT. Its protein is CSATLAGVNTGELFF.

This clonotype was seen a handful of times. The chain has TRBV10-3 and TRBJ2-6; D is unresolved. The V and J ends lost 1 base and 2 bases respectively, with 6 bases between them. The CDR3 consists of 15 residues. The germline V gene has CDR1 ENHRY and CDR2 SYGVKD. The CDR3 nucleotides are TGTGCCATCAGTGAGTTGGGCCCTGGGGCCAACGTCCTGACTTTC. Amino acid sequence: CAISELGPGANVLTF.

A few counts support this clonotype. This rearrangement joins TRBV14 to TRBJ1-6, with D unresolved. Germline lookup yields CDR1 SGHDN and CDR2 FVKESK. The CDR3 runs 15 residues. Trimming removed 4 bases from V and 13 bases from J, with 20 bases in between. The CDR3 sequence: CASSPLDRGASPLHF. DNA of the CDR3: TGTGCCAGCAGCCCTTTGGACCGAGGAGCATCGCCCCTCCACTTT. The entire variable domain, with the rest obtained from reference TRBV14 and TRBJ1-6, is as follows: EAGVTQFPSHSVIEKGQTVTLRCDPISGHDNLYWYRRVMGKEIKFLLHFVKESKQDESGMPNNRFLAERTGGTYSTLKVQPAELEDSGVYFCASSPLDRGASPLHFGNGTRLTVT.

This clonotype was detected a few times. This sequence joins TRBV7-3 and TRBJ2-5; tentative D call: TRBD1 (6 bases). Germline V lookup: CDR1 SGHTA, CDR2 FQGTGA. Trimming stripped 1 base from V and 5 bases from J, with 14 bases between. The CDR3 length is 15 residues. This chain's CDR3 is CASSLIPGVGETQYF. As DNA, the CDR3 is TGTGCCAGCAGCTTAATACCAGGGGTTGGGGAGACCCAGTACTTC.

V is TRBV5-8 and J is TRBJ2-5; no reliable D call. This CDR3 has 13 amino acids. CDR1 and CDR2 from the germline V gene are SGHTS and YDEGEE. Between the trimmed V and J ends, which lost 1 base and 5 bases, there was a span of 9 bases. The chain's CDR3 is CASSLFSRETQYF. As DNA, the CDR3 is TGTGCCAGCAGCTTGTTTAGCAGGGAGACCCAGTACTTC.

This clonotype was counted ten times or more. This rearrangement joins TRBV27 to TRBJ2-7; 9 bases align to TRBD1. Germline V gene sequence: CDR1 MNHEY, CDR2 SMNVEV (reference sequence). J gave up 6 bases and V 1 base, and 1 base lay outside the gene matches. The CDR3 is made up of 13 amino acids. CDR3 DNA: TGTGCCAGCAGTTTATGGACAGGGGTCGAGCAGTACTTC. It yields the protein CASSLWTGVEQYF.

This chain connects TRBV29-1 to TRBJ2-5; D possibly corresponds to TRBD2 (7 bases). Germline V gene lookup returns CDR1 SQVTM and CDR2 ANQGSEA. CDR3 size: 18 residues. Between the trimmed V and J ends, which lost 0 bases and 5 bases, there was a span of 25 bases. The CDR3 sequence is CSVEESRGGAYLVETQYF. CDR3 nucleotides: TGCAGCGTTGAAGAATCTAGGGGGGGGGCCTACCTCGTTGAGACCCAGTACTTC.

This clonotype was recorded a few times. The rearrangement links TRBV29-1 to TRBJ2-7; D is undetermined. Germline CDR1 reads SQVTM; CDR2 reads ANQGSEA. The ends were cut back, 4 bases at V and 7 bases at J, with 17 bases in the middle. The CDR3 extends over 13 amino acids. The CDR3 is CSVVVVSSWEQYF. The CDR3 DNA sequence: TGCAGCGTTGTGGTGGTATCGTCCTGGGAGCAGTACTTC.

CDR3 residues: CSARAPDSGANVLTF. For the CDR3, the DNA is TGCAGTGCTAGAGCGCCCGACTCTGGGGCCAACGTCCTGACTTTC. The chain employs TRBV20-1 and TRBJ2-6; D is undetermined. CDR3 length equals 15 residues. Trimming left V 1 base short and J 0 bases short, with 7 bases between. The germline V gene has CDR1 DFQATT and CDR2 SNEGSKA (reference sequence).

This clonotype was seen repeatedly, ten times or more. J is TRBJ2-1 and V is TRBV12-3 or TRBV12-4; perhaps TRBD1 as D (6 bases). The V gene lost 1 base and the J gene lost 6 bases, with 13 bases spanning the gap. The CDR3 is made up of 15 amino acids. The CDR3 sequence: CASSLDGQGFNEQFF. The CDR3, as DNA: TGTGCCAGCAGTTTAGACGGGCAGGGGTTCAATGAGCAGTTCTTC.

This clonotype showed up just a few times. The chain carries TRBV6-5 and TRBJ1-1; TRBD1 is a possible D gene (5 bases). Per germline, CDR1 MNHEY and CDR2 SVGAGI. The V end was cut by 2 bases, the J end by 0 bases, with 10 bases between. The CDR3 loop spans 15 amino acids. The CDR3 loop reads CASSYGHVMNTEAFF. The CDR3 DNA sequence: TGTGCCAGCAGTTACGGACACGTCATGAACACTGAAGCTTTCTTT.

This sequence joins TRBV27 and TRBJ2-6; 9 positions match TRBD1. This CDR3 is built from 16 residues. The V and J ends lost 8 bases and 0 bases, in that order; junction bases with no gene match: 5. Germline lookup yields CDR1 MNHEY and CDR2 SMNVEV (reference sequence). In DNA form, the CDR3 reads TGTGCCAGCCGGGACAGGGTAATCTCTGGGGCCAACGTCCTGACTTTC. Its protein product is CASRDRVISGANVLTF.

This clonotype occurred a few times. The chain links TRBV7-8 to TRBJ2-7; 9 bases align to TRBD1. Germline CDR1 reads SGHVS; CDR2 reads FQNEAQ. V trimming: 2 bases; J trimming: 4 bases; junction bases outside the gene matches: 6. The CDR3 is made up of 15 amino acids. CDR3 bases: TGTGCCAGCAGCTTAAAATGGGACAGGGAGTACGAGCAGTACTTC. This encodes CASSLKWDREYEQYF. Complete variable domain (other parts from reference TRBV7-8 and TRBJ2-7): GAGVSQSPRYKVAKRGQDVALRCDPISGHVSLFWYQQALGQGPEFLTYFQNEAQLDKSGLPSDRFFAERPEGSVSTLKIQRTQQEDSAVYLCASSLKWDREYEQYFGPGTRLTVT.

This clonotype was detected many times. The chain couples TRBV11-2 to TRBJ2-2, with a tentative D call TRBD1 (5 bases). With 5 bases removed from V and 2 bases from J, the gap between germline ends came to 12 bases. The CDR3 sequence is 15 residues long. Germline V CDR1 and CDR2: SGHAT, FQNNGV. This CDR3 is CASSPPGFNTGELFF. The CDR3, as DNA: TGTGCCAGCAGCCCGCCAGGGTTTAACACCGGGGAGCTGTTTTTT.

In this sample, this clonotype turned up once. This chain connects TRBV12-3 or TRBV12-4 to TRBJ2-1, with D unresolved. V gave up 4 bases and J gave up 5 bases, with 21 bases separating them. The CDR3 has 17 residues. The CDR3 region has the DNA TGTGCCAGCAGTTCGGGTGGTGCCCAAGGATGGGACAATGAGCAGTTCTTC. Its protein is CASSSGGAQGWDNEQFF.

The V call is TRBV11-2, the J call TRBJ2-7; 8 bases line up with TRBD2. Germline-derived CDR1 and CDR2 are SGHAT and FQNNGV. The V and J ends lost 5 bases and 3 bases, in that order; junction bases with no gene match: 9. The CDR3 is made up of 15 amino acids. The CDR3 spells CASSRGVAGFYEQYF. The CDR3 nucleotides are TGTGCCAGCAGCCGGGGGGTAGCGGGATTCTACGAGCAGTACTTC.